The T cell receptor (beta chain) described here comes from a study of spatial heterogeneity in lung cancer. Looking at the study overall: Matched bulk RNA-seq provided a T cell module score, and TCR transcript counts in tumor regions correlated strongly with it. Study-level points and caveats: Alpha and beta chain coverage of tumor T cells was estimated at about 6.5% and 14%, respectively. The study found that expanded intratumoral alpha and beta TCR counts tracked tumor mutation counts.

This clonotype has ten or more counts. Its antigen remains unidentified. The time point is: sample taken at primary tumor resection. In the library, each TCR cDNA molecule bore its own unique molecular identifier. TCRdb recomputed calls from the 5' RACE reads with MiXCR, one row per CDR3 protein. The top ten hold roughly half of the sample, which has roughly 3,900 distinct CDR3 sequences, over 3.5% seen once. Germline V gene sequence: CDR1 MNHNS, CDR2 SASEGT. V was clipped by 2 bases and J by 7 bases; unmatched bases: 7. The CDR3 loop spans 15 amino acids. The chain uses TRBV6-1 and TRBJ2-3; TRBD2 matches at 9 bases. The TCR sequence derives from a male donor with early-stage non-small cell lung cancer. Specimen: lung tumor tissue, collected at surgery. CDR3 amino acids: CASSEWAGGRNTQYF. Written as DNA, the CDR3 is TGTGCCAGCAGTGAATGGGCGGGGGGGAGGAATACGCAGTATTTT.